This T cell receptor (beta chain) originates from a study of shared T cell receptors in the human thymus. The method was immunoSEQ multiplex PCR; TCRdb's version includes in-frame clones alone and lacks a portion of them. Among roughly 550,000 clones, about 84% were seen once, and the ten largest hold less than 0.015%. V lost 1 base and J 2 bases, leaving 27 bases between the germline ends. This CDR3 contains 20 residues. CDR1 and CDR2 (germline): SGHVS, FQNEAQ. The data were also submitted as part of a second study, on human thymus T cells.

This receptor was obtained from a boy under two years old with a congenital heart defect. V usage is TRBV7-8 and J usage is TRBJ2-7; a possible D gene is TRBD1 (6 bases). The material sequenced was thymocytes. CDR3 nucleotide sequence: TGTGCCAGCAGCTTAGAGGGGGTAACAGGGCCCGAGACTGGGGCCTACGAGCAGTACTTC. It translates to CASSLEGVTGPETGAYEQYF.